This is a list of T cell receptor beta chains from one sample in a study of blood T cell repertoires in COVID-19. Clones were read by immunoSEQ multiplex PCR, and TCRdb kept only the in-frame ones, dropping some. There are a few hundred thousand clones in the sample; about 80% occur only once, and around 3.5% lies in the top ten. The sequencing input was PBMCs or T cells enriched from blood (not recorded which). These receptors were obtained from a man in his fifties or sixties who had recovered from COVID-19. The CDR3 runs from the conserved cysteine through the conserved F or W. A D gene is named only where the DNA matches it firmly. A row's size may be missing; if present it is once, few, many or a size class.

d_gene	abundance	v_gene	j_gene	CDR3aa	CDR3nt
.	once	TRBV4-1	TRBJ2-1	CASSQDRGSYNEQFF	TGCGCCAGCAGCCAAGATCGGGGTTCCTACAATGAGCAGTTCTTC
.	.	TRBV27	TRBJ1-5	CASSLSGTGHNQPQHF	TGTGCCAGCAGTTTATCCGGGACGGGACACAATCAGCCCCAGCATTTT
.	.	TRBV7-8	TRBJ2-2	CASSERLDSGELFF	TGTGCCAGCAGCGAACGACTAGACTCCGGGGAGCTGTTTTTT
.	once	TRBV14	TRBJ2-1	CASSPLSGYNEQFF	TGTGCCAGCAGCCCCCTAAGCGGCTACAATGAGCAGTTCTTC
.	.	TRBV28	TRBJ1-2	CASSTPQGFNYGYTF	TGTGCCAGCAGTACCCCCCAGGGTTTTAACTATGGCTACACCTTC
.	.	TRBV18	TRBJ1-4	CASSAQGGANEKLFF	TGTGCCAGCTCGGCGCAGGGTGGTGCTAATGAAAAACTGTTTTTT
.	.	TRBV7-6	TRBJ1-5	CASSPTPGWSNQPQHF	TGTGCCAGCAGCCCCACCCCAGGGTGGAGCAATCAGCCCCAGCATTTT
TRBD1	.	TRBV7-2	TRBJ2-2	CASSLELTGLSGELFF	TGTGCCAGCAGCTTAGAGTTGACAGGGTTGAGCGGGGAGCTGTTTTTT
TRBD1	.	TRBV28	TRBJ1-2	CASSATGGVSGYTF	TGTGCCAGCAGTGCAACAGGGGGCGTTAGCGGCTACACCTTC
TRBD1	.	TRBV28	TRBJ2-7	CASSPPAIRQGSYEQYF	TGTGCCAGCAGTCCACCAGCTATCAGACAGGGCTCCTACGAGCAGTACTTC
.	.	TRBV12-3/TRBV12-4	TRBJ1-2	CASRQSPYGYTF	TGTGCCAGCAGACAATCCCCCTATGGCTACACCTTC
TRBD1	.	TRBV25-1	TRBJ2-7	CATAKGQGILVGYEQYF	TGTGCCACAGCAAAGGGACAGGGCATCCTAGTCGGGTACGAGCAGTACTTC
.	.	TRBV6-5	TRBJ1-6	CASSYLDYNSPLHF	TGTGCCAGCAGTTACTTAGACTATAATTCACCCCTCCACTTT
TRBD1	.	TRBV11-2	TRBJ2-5	CASSQPRTGRRETQYF	TGTGCCAGCAGCCAACCAAGGACAGGGCGGCGGGAGACCCAGTACTTC
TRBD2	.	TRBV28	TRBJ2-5	CASSLPRGGVQETQYF	TGTGCCAGCAGCCTCCCGCGGGGAGGGGTCCAAGAGACCCAGTACTTC
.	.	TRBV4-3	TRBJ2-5	CASSQEFRGAGETQYF	TGCGCCAGCAGCCAAGAGTTCCGGGGGGCAGGGGAGACCCAGTACTTC
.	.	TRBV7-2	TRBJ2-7	CASSGAPNLHEQYF	TGTGCCAGCAGCGGAGCCCCGAACCTTCACGAGCAGTACTTC
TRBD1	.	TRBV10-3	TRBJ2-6	CAISGAGGASGANVLTF	TGTGCCATCAGTGGCGCAGGGGGCGCGTCTGGGGCCAACGTCCTGACTTTC
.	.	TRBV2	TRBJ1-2	CASSEAGLKGYGYTF	TGTGCCAGCAGTGAGGCGGGTTTGAAGGGCTATGGCTACACCTTC
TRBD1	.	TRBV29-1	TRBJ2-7	CSVRGTGGDEQYF	TGCAGCGTCCGAGGGACAGGGGGTGACGAGCAGTACTTC
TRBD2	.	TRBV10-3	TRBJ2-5	CAISSDRTVAGGLETQYF	TGTGCCATCAGTAGCGACCGGACGGTAGCGGGAGGGCTGGAGACCCAGTACTTC
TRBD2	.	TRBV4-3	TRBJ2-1	CASSHYRAGAYNEQFF	TGCGCCAGCAGCCACTATCGGGCGGGAGCCTACAATGAGCAGTTCTTC
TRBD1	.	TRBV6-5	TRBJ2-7	CASSTRTGSSYEQYF	TGTGCCAGCAGTACACGGACAGGGAGCTCCTACGAGCAGTACTTC
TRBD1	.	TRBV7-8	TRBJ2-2	CASSLDRGYTGELFF	TGTGCCAGCAGCCTAGACAGGGGATACACCGGGGAGCTGTTTTTT
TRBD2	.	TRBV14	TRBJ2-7	CASSQEGTIVGVRSEQYF	TGTGCCAGCAGCCAAGAGGGGACTATCGTGGGGGTGAGGTCCGAGCAGTACTTC
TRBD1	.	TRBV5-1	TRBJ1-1	CASTPGTVNTEAFF	TGCGCCAGCACCCCCGGGACAGTCAACACTGAAGCTTTCTTT
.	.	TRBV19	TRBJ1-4	CASSFLPGLPEKLFF	TGTGCCAGTAGTTTTCTTCCGGGACTCCCGGAAAAACTGTTTTTT
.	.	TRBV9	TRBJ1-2	CASSVADYGYTF	TGTGCCAGCAGCGTAGCCGACTATGGCTACACCTTC
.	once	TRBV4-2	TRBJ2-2	CASSQDWGGSPGTGELFF	TGTGCCAGCAGCCAAGATTGGGGGGGCTCTCCGGGTACCGGGGAGCTGTTTTTT
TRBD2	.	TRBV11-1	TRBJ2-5	CASSLAGGTQETQYF	TGTGCCAGCAGCTTAGCGGGGGGGACCCAAGAGACCCAGTACTTC
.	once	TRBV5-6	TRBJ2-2	CASSLAGRGFGNTGELFF	TGTGCCAGCAGCTTGGCAGGCCGGGGGTTTGGGAATACCGGGGAGCTGTTTTTT